The clone carrying this T cell receptor (beta chain) was detected a few times. This specimen comes from a study of CD8+ T cells in alopecia areata. RNA, once extracted, was reverse transcribed into cDNA for use as the sequencing template. The protocol was immunoSEQ multiplex PCR, while the TCRdb copy is restricted to in-frame clones and leaves out a portion. This table holds roughly 220,000 clones, just over 65% found once. The sample's treatment: oral pan-JAK inhibitor, 5-10 mg twice daily. V was pared by 3 bases and J by 3 bases, with 7 bases of the junction left unmatched. The CDR3 consists of 16 residues. CDR1 is SGHTA, CDR2 FQGNSA, per germline.

The sequence derives from a human donor with alopecia areata. The rearrangement links TRBV7-2 to TRBJ1-4, with 7 bases that match TRBD1. The starting material was CD4+ T cells sorted from blood, obtained at week 44, from a patient treated with tofacitinib. CDR3 loop: CASSLYHRGANEKLFF. In DNA, the CDR3 is TGTGCCAGCAGCTTGTACCACAGGGGCGCTAATGAAAAACTGTTTTTT.